The present TCR beta chain was sequenced within a study of blood T cells in healthy people across ages. Study-wide findings and caveats: Diversity of TCR beta per million T cells declined in a roughly linear way with age.

Healthy Caucasian individuals from Russia aged roughly 6 to 100 were enrolled as donors. As regards this clonotype: What it binds is not known.

V lost 4 bases, J lost 5 bases, and 7 bases stayed unmatched. Per the germline V gene, CDR1 is SQVTM and CDR2 is ANQGSEA. The CDR3 covers 14 residues. Alongside a J-beta primer mix, a sample-barcoded 5' primer served in a second PCR lasting about 6 to 12 cycles. TCRdb re-analysed the 5' RACE reads in MiXCR, keeping a single row per CDR3 protein. The sample records some 370,000 distinct CDR3 sequences, 45% to 65% being singletons. Sequenced material: blood. This TCR was recovered from a man between 60 and 75 years old in good health. V and J are TRBV29-1 and TRBJ2-3; TRBD1 matches at 9 bases. The CDR3 DNA sequence: TGCAGCGTTGCACAGGGGGCGAATGGAGATACGCAGTATTTT. Its protein product is CSVAQGANGDTQYF.